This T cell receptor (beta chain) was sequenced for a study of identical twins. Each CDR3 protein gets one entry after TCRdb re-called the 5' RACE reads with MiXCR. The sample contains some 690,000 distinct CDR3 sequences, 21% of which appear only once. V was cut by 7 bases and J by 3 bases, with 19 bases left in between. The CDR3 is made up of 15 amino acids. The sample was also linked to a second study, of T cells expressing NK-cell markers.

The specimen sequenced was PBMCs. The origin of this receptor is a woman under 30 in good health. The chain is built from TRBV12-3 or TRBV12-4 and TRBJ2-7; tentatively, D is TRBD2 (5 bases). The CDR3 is CASTKGTLDYYEQYF. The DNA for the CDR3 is TGTGCCAGCACAAAAGGAACCCTCGACTACTACGAGCAGTACTTC.